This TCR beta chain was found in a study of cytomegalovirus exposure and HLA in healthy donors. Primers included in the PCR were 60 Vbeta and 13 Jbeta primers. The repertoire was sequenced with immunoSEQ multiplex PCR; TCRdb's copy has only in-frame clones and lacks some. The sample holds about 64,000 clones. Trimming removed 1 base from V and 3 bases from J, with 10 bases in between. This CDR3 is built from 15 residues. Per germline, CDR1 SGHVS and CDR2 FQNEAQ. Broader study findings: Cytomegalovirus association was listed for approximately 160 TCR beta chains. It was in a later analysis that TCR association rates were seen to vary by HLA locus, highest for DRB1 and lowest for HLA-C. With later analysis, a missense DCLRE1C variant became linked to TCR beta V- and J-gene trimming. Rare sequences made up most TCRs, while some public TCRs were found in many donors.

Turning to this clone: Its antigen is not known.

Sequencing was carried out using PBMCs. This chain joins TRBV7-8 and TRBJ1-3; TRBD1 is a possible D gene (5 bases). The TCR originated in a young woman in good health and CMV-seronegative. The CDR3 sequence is CASSLGRGNGNTIYF. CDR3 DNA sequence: TGTGCCAGCAGCTTAGGGCGGGGCAATGGAAACACCATATATTTT.